The 24 T cell receptor beta chains reported below all come from one sample, sequenced in a study of Ad26.COV2.S vaccination and SARS-CoV-2 variants. Assay: immunoSEQ multiplex PCR; the TCRdb copy retains only in-frame clones and omits some. The table records more than 40,000 clones, roughly 83% of them present only once. The material was peripheral blood, obtained after recovery from COVID-19. The receptors were gathered from a human donor who had recovered from COVID-19.

In this sample, this clone turned up many times. The CDR3 DNA sequence: TGTGCCAGCAGCCCCTTCGGGGGGGGGTCCTACAATGAGCAGTTCTTC. Its translation is CASSPFGGGSYNEQFF. The V gene is TRBV25-1, the J gene TRBJ2-1; 8 bases line up with TRBD2. V gave up 6 bases and J gave up 1 base; unmatched junction bases: 8. The germline CDR1 and CDR2 sequences are MGHDK and SYGVNS. The CDR3 contains 16 residues. Full variable domain (remainder filled in from reference TRBV25-1 and TRBJ2-1): EADIYQTPRYLVIGTGKKITLECSQTMGHDKMYWYQQDPGMELHLIHYSYGVNSTEKGDLSSESTVSRIRTEHFPLTLESARPSHTSQYLCASSPFGGGSYNEQFFGPGTRLTVL.

This chain joins TRBV27 and TRBJ1-1, with D possibly TRBD1 on 5 matching bases. This CDR3 comprises 14 residues. The ends were cut back, 2 bases at V and 2 bases at J, with 9 bases in the middle. CDR1 and CDR2 from the germline V gene are MNHEY and SMNVEV (reference sequence). CDR3 protein: CASSLARANTEAFF. The CDR3 DNA reads as TGTGCCAGCAGTTTAGCCAGGGCTAACACTGAAGCTTTCTTT.

J is TRBJ2-5 and V is TRBV28; no clear D gene. Germline-derived CDR1 and CDR2 are MDHEN and SYDVKM. The length of the CDR3 is 11 residues. With 7 bases removed from V and 1 base from J, the gap between germline ends came to 4 bases. The CDR3 here is CASKGQETQYF. Written as DNA, the CDR3 is TGTGCCAGCAAGGGCCAAGAGACCCAGTACTTC.

The CDR3, as DNA: TGTGCCAGCAGTTACCCTGCCCCTAATCTGGGGGGTACGCAGTATTTT. Protein product: CASSYPAPNLGGTQYF. The chain carries TRBV6-5 and TRBJ2-3; D might be TRBD2 (6 bases). Trimming took 2 bases from V and 8 from J, leaving 20 bases between them. CDR3 size: 16 residues. Germline loops: CDR1 MNHEY, CDR2 SVGAGI.

The rearrangement links TRBV14 to TRBJ1-5; no reliable D call. With 0 bases removed from V and 6 bases from J, the gap between germline ends came to 3 bases. This CDR3 is 12 amino acids long. Germline V lookup: CDR1 SGHDN, CDR2 FVKESK. The CDR3 protein is CASSQDGQPQHF. DNA for the CDR3: TGTGCCAGCAGCCAAGATGGTCAGCCCCAGCATTTT.

The rearrangement joins TRBV4-1 to TRBJ1-1; tentatively, D is TRBD1 (5 bases). In germline, CDR1 is MGHRA, CDR2 YSYEKL. V was trimmed by 1 base and J by 4 bases, leaving 13 bases between them. This CDR3 has 15 residues. The CDR3 here is CASSQAGGGSTEAFF. The CDR3 DNA follows: TGCGCCAGCAGCCAAGCGGGGGGAGGGAGCACTGAAGCTTTCTTT.

The chain recombines TRBV2 with TRBJ2-4; D is unresolved. Trimming stripped 5 bases from V and 5 bases from J, with 16 bases between. There are 15 residues in the CDR3. Germline-derived CDR1 and CDR2 are SNHLY and FYNNEI. CDR3 protein: CASSPRTGPENIQYF. Written as DNA, the CDR3 is TGTGCCAGCAGTCCTCGGACGGGCCCGGAAAACATTCAGTACTTC.

J is TRBJ1-4 and V is TRBV2, with a tentative D call TRBD1 (6 bases). The CDR3 is 17 amino acids. With 6 bases removed from V and 0 bases from J, the gap between germline ends came to 17 bases. Per the germline V gene, CDR1 is SNHLY and CDR2 is FYNNEI. The CDR3 spells CASSVGQLVATNEKLFF. CDR3 nucleotides: TGTGCCAGCAGCGTTGGACAGCTAGTTGCAACTAATGAAAAACTGTTTTTT.

The CDR3 region has the DNA TGTGCCAGCAGCCCCGTGCAGGGGGGTCCCTACGAGCAGTACTTC. Protein: CASSPVQGGPYEQYF. The V and J genes are TRBV7-2 and TRBJ2-7; D is possibly TRBD1 (7 bases). The V gene lost 5 bases and the J gene lost 2 bases, with 16 bases spanning the gap. The germline CDR1 and CDR2 sequences are SGHTA and FQGNSA. CDR3 length equals 15 residues. The entire variable domain, with the rest obtained from reference TRBV7-2 and TRBJ2-7, is as follows: GAGVSQSPSNKVTEKGKDVELRCDPISGHTALYWYRQSLGQGLEFLIYFQGNSAPDKSGLPSDRFSAERTGGSVSTLTIQRTQQEDSAVYLCASSPVQGGPYEQYFGPGTRLTVT.

The V and J genes are TRBV27 and TRBJ1-1; unclear D gene. The germline V and J ends were trimmed by 5 bases and 1 base, with 8 bases remaining between them. There are 13 residues in the CDR3. Germline values: CDR1 MNHEY, CDR2 SMNVEV (reference sequence). Here the CDR3 reads CASSPLPNTEAFF. The CDR3 coding sequence is TGTGCCAGCAGTCCCCTTCCGAACACTGAAGCTTTCTTT.

This clone appeared a few times. The CDR3 nucleotides are TGTGCCAGTAGGCCCGGGGGGCGGCTCATGAACACTGAAGCTTTCTTT. This gives the protein CASRPGGRLMNTEAFF. The genes are TRBV19 and TRBJ1-1, with D maybe TRBD1 (6 bases). The germline V gene has CDR1 LNHDA and CDR2 SQIVND (reference sequence). The CDR3 spans 16 residues. V was pared by 6 bases and J by 0 bases, with 17 bases between.

The chain carries TRBV11-3 and TRBJ2-3; D remains ambiguous. CDR3 size: 12 residues. V was cut by 3 bases and J by 7 bases, with 8 bases left in between. Germline CDR1 SGHNT, CDR2 YENEEA. The CDR3 is CASSFGENTQYF. The CDR3 DNA sequence: TGTGCCAGCAGCTTCGGTGAGAATACGCAGTATTTT.

This chain links TRBV9 with TRBJ2-3; TRBD2 matches 9 bases. CDR1 is SGDLS and CDR2 is YYNGEE in the germline V gene. This CDR3 is built from 15 residues. J gave up 0 bases and V 4 bases, and 3 bases lay outside the gene matches. The CDR3 here is CASSLSGSSTDTQYF. In nucleotides, the CDR3 is TGTGCCAGCAGCCTTAGCGGGAGTAGCACAGATACGCAGTATTTT.

Only one count was recorded for this clone. The chain recombines TRBV29-1 with TRBJ1-1, with D possibly TRBD1 on 6 matching bases. Germline V gene sequence: CDR1 SQVTM, CDR2 ANQGSEA. CDR3 length: 11 residues. V was trimmed by 3 bases and J by 11 bases, leaving 13 bases between them. The CDR3 loop reads CSVDGGEEAFF. DNA for the CDR3: TGCAGCGTTGACGGGGGCGAAGAGGCTTTCTTT.

This clone turned up a few times. CDR3 coding DNA: TGCAGTGCCAGTGCTACGGATGCTGGTTTCTTT. Translating it yields CSASATDAGFF. V is TRBV20-1 and J is TRBJ1-1; no definite D call. This CDR3 region has 11 residues. CDR1 is DFQATT, CDR2 SNEGSKA, per germline (reference sequence). The ends were cut back, 6 bases at V and 13 bases at J, with 18 bases in the middle.

This rearrangement joins TRBV7-9 to TRBJ1-2; D ambiguous. CDR1 is SEHNR, CDR2 FQNEAQ, per germline (reference sequence). With 7 bases removed from V and 2 bases from J, the gap between germline ends came to 11 bases. The CDR3 covers 13 residues. CDR3 bases: TGTGCCAGCAAGGCCTCTACAAACTATGGCTACACCTTC. Translated, it gives CASKASTNYGYTF.

The chain couples TRBV27 to TRBJ1-2; D call uncertain. This CDR3 has 14 residues. V was pared by 2 bases and J by 6 bases, with 13 bases between. CDR1 and CDR2 from the germline V gene are MNHEY and SMNVEV (reference sequence). CDR3 region: CASSLQRGENGYTF. The CDR3 nucleotides are TGTGCCAGCAGTTTACAACGGGGAGAGAATGGCTACACCTTC.

V usage is TRBV7-2 and J usage is TRBJ2-1; D is undetermined. Deletions cut 0 bases from V and 0 bases from J, with 9 bases between. In germline, CDR1 is SGHTA, CDR2 FQGNSA. This CDR3 has 16 residues. The CDR3 sequence is CASSLAPASSYNEQFF. The CDR3 nucleotides are TGTGCCAGCAGCTTAGCCCCGGCTAGCTCCTACAATGAGCAGTTCTTC.

The chain recombines TRBV14 with TRBJ1-3; D not certain. Trimming stripped 5 bases from V and 4 bases from J, with 3 bases between. CDR3 length: 11 residues. CDR1 is SGHDN and CDR2 is FVKESK in the germline V gene. CDR3 coding DNA: TGTGCCAGCAGCTTAGGAAACACCATATATTTT. It yields the protein CASSLGNTIYF.

The J gene is TRBJ1-1, the V gene TRBV7-6; 7 nucleotides agree with TRBD1. Per germline, CDR1 SGHVS and CDR2 FNYEAQ. Germline trimming cut 3 bases from V and 5 bases from J; bases unmatched to any gene: 3. The CDR3 extends over 13 amino acids. CDR3 in DNA: TGTGCCAGCAGCTTGACAGGGAGGACTGAAGCTTTCTTT. Its translation is CASSLTGRTEAFF.

The gene calls are TRBV5-1 and TRBJ2-1, with D maybe TRBD1 (5 bases). The CDR3 contains 17 residues. Looked up from germline, CDR1 is SGHRS and CDR2 is YFSETQ. The V gene lost 0 bases and the J gene lost 0 bases, with 13 bases spanning the gap. The chain's CDR3 is CASSLDPGSSSYNEQFF. CDR3 DNA: TGCGCCAGCAGCTTGGATCCAGGGTCTAGCTCCTACAATGAGCAGTTCTTC.

The rearrangement joins TRBV4-1 to TRBJ2-2; 12 bases line up with TRBD2. The CDR3 runs to 17 residues. From germline, CDR1 is MGHRA and CDR2 YSYEKL. V dropped 0 bases and J dropped 9; count of bases not matched to a gene: 8. The CDR3 DNA sequence: TGCGCCAGCAGCCAAGATGGTACACTAGCGGGGGGTCGGGAGCTGTTTTTT. It specifies CASSQDGTLAGGRELFF.

The chain joins TRBV6-6 to TRBJ2-6; 9 nucleotides match TRBD1. CDR1 MNHNY and CDR2 SVGAGI come from the germline V gene (reference sequence). The CDR3 has 18 residues. Trimming removed 5 bases from V and 3 bases from J; junction bases left unmatched: 11. CDR3 residues: CASSQPGQGLSGANVLTF. The CDR3 nucleotides are TGTGCCAGCAGTCAGCCGGGACAGGGCCTAAGTGGGGCCAACGTCCTGACTTTC.

This clone was recorded only once. This chain connects TRBV30 to TRBJ2-5; D possibly corresponds to TRBD1 (6 bases). In germline, CDR1 is GTSNPN, CDR2 SVGIG (reference sequence). Trimming shortened V by 2 bases and J by 3 bases, and 7 bases separated the two germline ends. The CDR3 length is 12 residues. The CDR3 is CAWSRGKETQYF. DNA for the CDR3: TGTGCCTGGAGTAGGGGGAAAGAGACCCAGTACTTC.